This T cell receptor beta chain appears in the sequencing data of a study of T cells in Graves' hyperthyroidism and ophthalmopathy. Study-wide context: Peripheral blood was drawn at first diagnosis, prior to all treatment.

Across 18 months, stable Graves' hyperthyroidism was marked by no progression to ophthalmopathy. The hyperthyroidism was newly diagnosed and had lasted under 2 months; the patients were aged 18 to 65. The CDR3 totals 15 residues. Per the germline V gene, CDR1 is MGHDK and CDR2 is SYGVNS. Trimming cost V 6 bases and J 8 bases, with 20 bases left between them. The source material, RNA transcripts, was used to amplify TCR beta CDR3 regions. During a first-round RT-PCR of the TCR CDR3, the HTBI primer set was used. TCRdb called the multiplex PCR reads again in MiXCR, with one record for every CDR3 protein. The data contain 500,000 to 750,000 distinct CDR3 sequences, roughly 14% of them singletons.

This sequence joins TRBV25-1 and TRBJ2-1, with D perhaps given as TRBD1 or TRBD2 (6 bases each). The sequence derives from a woman younger than 45 with Graves' hyperthyroidism. The sequenced material came from blood. The CDR3 DNA sequence: TGTGCCAGCAGCGGGGGCCGGGGGCGAGTAGATGAGCAGTTCTTC. It encodes CASSGGRGRVDEQFF.